This T cell receptor (beta chain) was recovered during a study of human T cells and chemical hapten exposure. Overall study results and limits: Large CDR3 similarity clusters arose significantly more often from expanded TCRs than from controls.

Stated time point: patch test 2, 6 weeks after DPC sensitization. Treatment specified: therapeutic diphenylcyclopropenone sensitization with weekly scalp DPC. TCRdb ran MiXCR on the RACE reads and lists one entry per CDR3 protein. The data show 95,000 or so distinct CDR3 sequences, roughly an eighth seen once. This clonotype occurred a few times. Antigen: not known. CDR3 length: 12 residues. Looked up from germline, CDR1 is SQVTM and CDR2 is ANQGSEA. Sequencing was performed on whole blood, taken in connection with sensitization to the hapten diphenylcyclopropenone (DPC). The TCR originated in a woman between 35 and 50 years old with alopecia areata. Some clones in this sample may be carry-over from other donors' samples. The genes are TRBV29-1 and TRBJ1-1, with 9 bases identical to TRBD1. The CDR3 bases are TGCAGTTGGACAGGGGTGAACACTGAAGCTTTCTTT. Translation gives CSWTGVNTEAFF. Drawing the rest from reference TRBV29-1 and TRBJ1-1, the complete variable domain is SAVISQKPSRDICQRGTSLTIQCQVDSQVTMMFWYRQQPGQSLTLIATANQGSEATYESGFVIDKFPISRPNLTFSTLTVSNMSPEDSSIYLCSWTGVNTEAFFGQGTRLTVV.